These 2 T cell receptor beta chains came from one sample sequenced in a study of Graves' ophthalmopathy and Graves' hyperthyroidism. Amplification of TCR beta CDR3 regions used RNA transcripts. HTBI primers served in a first-round RT-PCR, which a second-round multiplex PCR followed. Each CDR3 protein is one row after TCRdb ran MiXCR on the multiplex PCR reads. The data contain 1 million to 1.3 million distinct CDR3 sequences, less than 45% of them singletons. The sample taken for sequencing was peripheral blood or thyroid tissue (not recorded which). The source of these receptors is an adult man with Graves' hyperthyroidism.

This chain uses TRBV5-1 with TRBJ1-4, with a possible D match to TRBD1 (5 bases). Germline V gene sequence: CDR1 SGHRS, CDR2 YFSETQ. The CDR3 covers 15 residues. Trimming left V 0 bases short and J 8 bases short, with 14 bases between. Written as DNA, the CDR3 is TGCGCCAGCAGCTTGGGGGGGAGGTCGGACGAAAAACTGTTTTTT. Residues: CASSLGGRSDEKLFF. Using reference TRBV5-1 and TRBJ1-4 for the parts outside the CDR3, the full variable domain is KAGVTQTPRYLIKTRGQQVTLSCSPISGHRSVSWYQQTPGQGLQFLFEYFSETQRNKGNFPGRFSGRQFSNSRSEMNVSTLELGDSALYLCASSLGGRSDEKLFFGSGTQLSVL.

On this clonotype itself: This clone may be a read error of a much larger clone one base away. The chain recombines TRBV5-1 with TRBJ1-1; the D is unclear. Trimming pared 3 bases from V and 5 bases from J, leaving 17 bases between. The CDR3 has 15 amino acids. Germline assignment: CDR1 SGHRS and CDR2 YFSETQ. CDR3 in DNA: TGCGCCAGCAGCTGCGACCGGGGTTCATGGACTGAAGCTTTCTTT. Protein: CASSCDRGSWTEAFF.